This T cell receptor (beta chain) derives from a study of beta chain features in type 1 diabetes. Study-wide background: On cell yields, gender and age, patients and healthy donors were similar.

From germline, CDR1 is LGHNA and CDR2 YNFKEQ. Trimming left V 1 base short and J 2 bases short, with 12 bases between. The CDR3 is made up of 15 amino acids. This clone was seen only a few times. Its antigen remains unknown. All sorted populations exceeded 95% purity. The authors reverse transcribed all of the isolated RNA, so sequencing captured expressed TCRB transcripts. Assay used: immunoSEQ multiplex PCR; TCRdb lists only in-frame clones, some missing. The sample holds a few hundred thousand clones; around 21% are singletons and the top ten take around 0.03%. Findings and caveats of the study: People with Type 1 diabetes carried modestly yet significantly shorter TCRB CDR3s in all four CD4+ subsets.

This rearrangement joins TRBV4-2 to TRBJ2-7; the D is unclear. The sequencing input was naive CD4+ T cells from blood. The receptor's source is a woman aged 40 to 50 with type 1 diabetes. CDR3 amino acids: CASSQVSPQTYEQYF. CDR3 sequence (DNA): TGTGCCAGCAGCCAAGTTTCTCCTCAGACCTACGAGCAGTACTTC.